This T cell receptor (beta chain) was found in a study of shared clonotypes between healthy human individuals. To note about this clone: A far larger clone differs by one base, so this is likely a read error.

V was cut by 6 bases and J by 1 base, with 6 bases left in between. This CDR3 is 12 amino acids long. Germline V gives CDR1 MNHNS, CDR2 SASEGT. In the authors' workflow: Junction-only immunoSEQ data arrived without quality scores, meaning filtering differed. Clones were sequenced by immunoSEQ multiplex PCR, and TCRdb holds only the in-frame ones, with some missing. From that table come the V and J calls and clone size; the DNA was used to work out D and trimming. The table has about 100,000 clones, around 43% seen once; the top ten hold about 15%. The receptor was derived from a woman aged 40-49 years in good health. Some clones in this sample may be carry-over from other donors' samples. V gene TRBV6-1 combines with J gene TRBJ1-1; D might be TRBD1 (5 bases). Sequencing was done on a sample of PBMCs. The CDR3 protein is CASRGRNTEAFF. In nucleotides, the CDR3 is TGTGCCAGCAGGGGACGGAACACTGAAGCTTTCTTT.